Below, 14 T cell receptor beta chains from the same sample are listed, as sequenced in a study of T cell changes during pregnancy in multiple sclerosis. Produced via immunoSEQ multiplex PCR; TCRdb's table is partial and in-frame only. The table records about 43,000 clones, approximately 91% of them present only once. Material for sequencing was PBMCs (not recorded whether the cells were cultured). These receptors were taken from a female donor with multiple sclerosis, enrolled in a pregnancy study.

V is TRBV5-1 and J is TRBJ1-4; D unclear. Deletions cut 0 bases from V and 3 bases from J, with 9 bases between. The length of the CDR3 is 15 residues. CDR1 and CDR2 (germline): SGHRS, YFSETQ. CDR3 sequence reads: CASSLGVGPNEKLFF. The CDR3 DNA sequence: TGCGCCAGCAGCTTGGGAGTCGGACCTAATGAAAAACTGTTTTTT.

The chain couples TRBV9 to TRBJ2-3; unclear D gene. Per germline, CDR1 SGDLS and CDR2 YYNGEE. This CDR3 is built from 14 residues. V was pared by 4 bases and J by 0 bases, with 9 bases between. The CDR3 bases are TGTGCCAGCAGCCCCAGACTTAGCACAGATACGCAGTATTTT. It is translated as CASSPRLSTDTQYF. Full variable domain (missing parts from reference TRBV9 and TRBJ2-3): DSGVTQTPKHLITATGQRVTLRCSPRSGDLSVYWYQQSLDQGLQFLIQYYNGEERAKGNILERFSAQQFPDLHSELNLSSLELGDSALYFCASSPRLSTDTQYFGPGTRLTVL.

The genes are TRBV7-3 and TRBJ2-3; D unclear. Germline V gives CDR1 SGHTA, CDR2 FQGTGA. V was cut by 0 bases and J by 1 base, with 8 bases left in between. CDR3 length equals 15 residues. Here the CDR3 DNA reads TGTGCCAGCAGCTTAACTAGATTGGGCACAGATACGCAGTATTTT. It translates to CASSLTRLGTDTQYF.

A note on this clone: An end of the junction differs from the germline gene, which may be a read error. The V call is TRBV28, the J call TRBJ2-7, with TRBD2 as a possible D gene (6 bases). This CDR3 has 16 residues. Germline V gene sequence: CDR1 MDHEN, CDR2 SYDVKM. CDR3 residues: CASSHRLAVYSSEQYF. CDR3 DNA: TGTGCCAGCAGTCATAGATTAGCGGTCTATTCCTCCGAGCAGTACTTC.

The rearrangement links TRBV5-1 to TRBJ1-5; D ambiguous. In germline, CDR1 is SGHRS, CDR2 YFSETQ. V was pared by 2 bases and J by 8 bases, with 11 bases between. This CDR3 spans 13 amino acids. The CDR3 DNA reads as TGCGCCAGCAGCTTTATGGGGTGGGAGCCCCAGCATTTT. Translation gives CASSFMGWEPQHF. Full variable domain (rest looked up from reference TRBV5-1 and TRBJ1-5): KAGVTQTPRYLIKTRGQQVTLSCSPISGHRSVSWYQQTPGQGLQFLFEYFSETQRNKGNFPGRFSGRQFSNSRSEMNVSTLELGDSALYLCASSFMGWEPQHFGDGTRLSIL.

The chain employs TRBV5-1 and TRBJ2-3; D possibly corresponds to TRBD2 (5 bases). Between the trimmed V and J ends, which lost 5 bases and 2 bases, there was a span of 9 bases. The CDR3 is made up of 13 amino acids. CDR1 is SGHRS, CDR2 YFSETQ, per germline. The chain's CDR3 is CASRGAFTDTQYF. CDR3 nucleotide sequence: TGCGCCAGCAGGGGAGCCTTCACAGATACGCAGTATTTT.

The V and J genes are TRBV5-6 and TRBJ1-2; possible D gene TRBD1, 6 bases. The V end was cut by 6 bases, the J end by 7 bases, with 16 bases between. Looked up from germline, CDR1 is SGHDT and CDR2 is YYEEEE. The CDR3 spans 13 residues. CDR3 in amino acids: CASTPQGTTGYTF. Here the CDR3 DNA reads TGTGCCAGCACCCCACAGGGCACCACTGGCTACACCTTC.

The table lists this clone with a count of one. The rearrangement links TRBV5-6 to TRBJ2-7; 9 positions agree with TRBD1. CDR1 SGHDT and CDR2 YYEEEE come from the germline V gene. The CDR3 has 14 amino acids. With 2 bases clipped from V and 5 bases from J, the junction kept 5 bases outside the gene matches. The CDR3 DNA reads TGTGCCAGCAGCTTTGGGACAGGGACCCACGAGCAGTACTTC. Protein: CASSFGTGTHEQYF.

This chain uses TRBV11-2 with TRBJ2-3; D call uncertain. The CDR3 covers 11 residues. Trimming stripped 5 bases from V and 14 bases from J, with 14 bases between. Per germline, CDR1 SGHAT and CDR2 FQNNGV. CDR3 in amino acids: CASSPQNSPYF. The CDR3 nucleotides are TGTGCCAGCAGCCCCCAGAATTCGCCGTATTTT.

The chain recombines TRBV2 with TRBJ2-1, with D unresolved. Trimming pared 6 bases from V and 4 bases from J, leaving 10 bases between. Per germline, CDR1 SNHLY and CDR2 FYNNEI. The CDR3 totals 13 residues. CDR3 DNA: TGTGCCAGCAGCACGGATCATTACAATGAGCAGTTCTTC. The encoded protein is CASSTDHYNEQFF.

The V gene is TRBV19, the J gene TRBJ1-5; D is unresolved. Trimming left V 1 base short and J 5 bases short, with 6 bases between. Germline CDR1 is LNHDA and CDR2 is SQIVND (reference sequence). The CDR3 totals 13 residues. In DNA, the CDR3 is TGTGCCAGTAGTATAGTAGTCCATCAGCCCCAGCATTTT. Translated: CASSIVVHQPQHF.

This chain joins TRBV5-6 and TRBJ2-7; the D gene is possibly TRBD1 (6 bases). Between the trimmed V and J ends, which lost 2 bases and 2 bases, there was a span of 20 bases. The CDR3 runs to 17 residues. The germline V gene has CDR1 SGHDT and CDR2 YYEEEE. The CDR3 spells CASSFQPDRTRTYEQYF. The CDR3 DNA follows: TGTGCCAGCAGCTTCCAACCCGACAGGACAAGGACCTACGAGCAGTACTTC. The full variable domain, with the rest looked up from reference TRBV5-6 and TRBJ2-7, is DAGVTQSPTHLIKTRGQQVTLRCSPKSGHDTVSWYQQALGQGPQFIFQYYEEEERQRGNFPDRFSGHQFPNYSSELNVNALLLGDSALYLCASSFQPDRTRTYEQYFGPGTRLTVT.

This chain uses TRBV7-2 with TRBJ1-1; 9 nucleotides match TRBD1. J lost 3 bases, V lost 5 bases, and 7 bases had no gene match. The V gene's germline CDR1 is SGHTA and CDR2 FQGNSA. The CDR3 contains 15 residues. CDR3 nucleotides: TGTGCCAGCAGCAACAGGGGGCTCGGGGACACTGAAGCTTTCTTT. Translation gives CASSNRGLGDTEAFF.

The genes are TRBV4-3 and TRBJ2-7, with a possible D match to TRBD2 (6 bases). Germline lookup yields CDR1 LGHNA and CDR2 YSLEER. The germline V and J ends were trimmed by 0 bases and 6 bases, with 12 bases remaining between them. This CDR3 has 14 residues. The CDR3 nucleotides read TGCGCCAGCAGCCAAGAAGGGCTAGCGTCCGAGCAGTACTTC. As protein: CASSQEGLASEQYF.